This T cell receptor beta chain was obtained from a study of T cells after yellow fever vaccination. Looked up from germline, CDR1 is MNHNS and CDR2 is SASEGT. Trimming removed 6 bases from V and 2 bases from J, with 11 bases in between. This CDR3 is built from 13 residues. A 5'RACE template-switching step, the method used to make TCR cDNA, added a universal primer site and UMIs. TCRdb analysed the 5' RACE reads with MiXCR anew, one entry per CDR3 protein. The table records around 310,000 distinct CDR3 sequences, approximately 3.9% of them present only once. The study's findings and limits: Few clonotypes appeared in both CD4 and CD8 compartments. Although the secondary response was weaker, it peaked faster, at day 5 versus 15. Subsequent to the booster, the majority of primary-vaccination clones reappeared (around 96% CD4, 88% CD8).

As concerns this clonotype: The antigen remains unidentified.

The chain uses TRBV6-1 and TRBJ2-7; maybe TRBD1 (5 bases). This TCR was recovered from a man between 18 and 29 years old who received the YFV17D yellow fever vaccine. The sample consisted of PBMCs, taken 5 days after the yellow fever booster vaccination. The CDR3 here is CASRDMSAYEQYF. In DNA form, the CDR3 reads TGTGCCAGCAGGGACATGTCAGCCTACGAGCAGTACTTC.